These T cell receptor beta chains were read from a single sample in a study of cytomegalovirus exposure and HLA in healthy donors. Here immunoSEQ multiplex PCR was the method, and the copy in TCRdb shows in-frame clones only, minus some. The sample has about 120,000 clones; over 75% are singletons. Specimen: PBMCs. These receptors all stem from a man younger than 35 in good health and CMV-seropositive. Each CDR3 is given with its conserved first and last residue. The D gene is left open where the match is weak. The size of a clone is reported for some rows only, either as once, few or many, or as a class for expanded clones.

J gene	D gene	V gene	clone size	CDR3 DNA	CDR3 protein
TRBJ1-3	TRBD1	TRBV7-9	.	TGTGCCAGCAGCCAAATCAGACAGGGGAGAACTGGAAACACCATATATTTT	CASSQIRQGRTGNTIYF
TRBJ2-1	TRBD2	TRBV29-1	.	TGCAGCGTTGGGACTAGCGGGCACAATGAGCAGTTCTTC	CSVGTSGHNEQFF
TRBJ2-1	TRBD1	TRBV7-2	.	TGTGCCAGCAGCCTGACAGGGGGATATGAGCAGTTCTTC	CASSLTGGYEQFF
TRBJ2-2	.	TRBV28	.	TGTGCCAGCAGTTTGACAACGAACACCGGGGAGCTGTTTTTT	CASSLTTNTGELFF
TRBJ2-3	.	TRBV6-5	once	TGTGCCAGCAGTTACGACGACTCCGATACGCAGTATTTT	CASSYDDSDTQYF
TRBJ2-7	TRBD2	TRBV7-9	once	TGTGCCAGCAGCTTAGACGGGGGACTAGCGGGGGGTCCCTCCTACGAGCAGTACTTC	CASSLDGGLAGGPSYEQYF
TRBJ2-2	TRBD1	TRBV11-3	.	TGTGCCAGCAGCACTGACAGGGGGCGTACCGGGGAGCTGTTTTTT	CASSTDRGRTGELFF
TRBJ1-1	TRBD1	TRBV4-1	.	TGCGCCAGCAGCCAAGGGACAGGGACAGGAGGTACTGAAGCTTTCTTT	CASSQGTGTGGTEAFF
TRBJ2-1	TRBD1	TRBV5-5	.	TGTGCCAGCAGCCGAGGACAGGACAATGAGCAGTTCTTC	CASSRGQDNEQFF
TRBJ1-5	.	TRBV6-6	.	TGTGCCAGCAGTATCCGACTTTCGAAGGATCAGCCCCAGCATTTT	CASSIRLSKDQPQHF
TRBJ2-7	TRBD1	TRBV27	.	TGTGCCAGCAGTTTGTTGGGACAGGGGACAAAATACGAGCAGTACTTC	CASSLLGQGTKYEQYF
TRBJ2-7	TRBD2	TRBV7-8	.	TGTGCCAGTGGGGATAGCGGGAGGGCCCACGAGCAGTACTTC	CASGDSGRAHEQYF
TRBJ1-1	TRBD1	TRBV7-6	once	TGTGCCAGCAGCCCCCAGGACAGGGGGCCTTCGAACACTGAAGCTTTCTTT	CASSPQDRGPSNTEAFF
TRBJ2-6	.	TRBV5-1	.	TGCGCCAGCAGCTTGTCGGGTTCAAGCTCTGGGGCCAACGGCCTGACTTTC	CASSLSGSSSGANGLTF
TRBJ1-6	TRBD1	TRBV28	few	TGTGCCAGCAGTTTCGAGACAGGGGGTTCACCCCTCCACTTT	CASSFETGGSPLHF
TRBJ1-6	.	TRBV28	.	TGTGCCAGCAGTTTCCCCAGGATTCATAATTCACCCCTCCACTTT	CASSFPRIHNSPLHF
TRBJ1-2	.	TRBV5-6	.	TGTGCCAGCAGCCATTCAGGGCACTCTAACTATGGCTACACCTTC	CASSHSGHSNYGYTF
TRBJ2-1	TRBD2	TRBV5-1	.	TGCGCCAGCAGCTTGGGGGGACTTGCGGGGGGGCATGAGCAGTTCTTC	CASSLGGLAGGHEQFF
TRBJ2-5	TRBD1	TRBV19	.	TGTGCCAGTAGTGTCGACAGGGGGCGAGAGACCCAGTACTTC	CASSVDRGRETQYF
TRBJ1-2	.	TRBV20-1	.	TGCAGTGCTAGATCGGGGTATGGCTACACCTTC	CSARSGYGYTF
TRBJ2-1	TRBD2	TRBV9	.	TGTGCCAGCAGCGTAGGGTCCTCTCCGGGAGGGCCAGGCAATGAGCAGTTCTTC	CASSVGSSPGGPGNEQFF
TRBJ1-5	TRBD1	TRBV28	.	TGTGCCAGCAGGGACAGGAGGGGCAATCAGCCCCAGCATTTT	CASRDRRGNQPQHF
TRBJ1-4	.	TRBV6-1	once	TGTGCCAGCAGTGTAAGGAGAAATGATGAAAAACTGTTTTTT	CASSVRRNDEKLFF
TRBJ1-1	TRBD1	TRBV14	.	TGTGCCAGCAGCCTTTGGGGGACAGGGAACACTGAAGCTTTCTTT	CASSLWGTGNTEAFF
TRBJ2-3	.	TRBV9	.	TGTGCCAGCAGCGTAATCGGTGGTACAGATACGCAGTATTTT	CASSVIGGTDTQYF
TRBJ2-1	.	TRBV5-4	.	TGTGCCAGCAGCTTGACTAGGATTACCTACAATGAGCAGTTCTTC	CASSLTRITYNEQFF
TRBJ1-2	TRBD1	TRBV4-1	.	TGCGCCAGTACCCGGGACAGGGGCTATGGCTACACCTTC	CASTRDRGYGYTF
TRBJ1-5	.	TRBV7-9	.	TGTGCCAGCAGCTTAGAGGGGTTTAGCAATCAGCCCCAGCATTTT	CASSLEGFSNQPQHF
TRBJ1-2	.	TRBV7-9	few	TGTGCCAGCAGCTTCTTTGGGGCAGTTGACTACACCTTC	CASSFFGAVDYTF
TRBJ2-5	.	TRBV9	.	TGTGCCAGCAGCGCCCGACAAGAGGAGACCCAGTACTTC	CASSARQEETQYF
TRBJ1-3	.	TRBV7-9	.	TGTGCCAGCAGCTTACGTGTGACGGGGGGCGCTGGAAACACCATATATTTT	CASSLRVTGGAGNTIYF
TRBJ2-3	.	TRBV27	few	TGTGCCAGCAGATCGGGGGTCTACACAGATACGCAGTATTTT	CASRSGVYTDTQYF
TRBJ1-1	.	TRBV27	.	TGTGCCAGCACACAAGGACATATTGCTTTCTTT	CASTQGHIAFF
TRBJ1-3	TRBD1	TRBV5-1	.	TGCGCCAGCAGCCACGGGACAGGGGCAAACACCATATATTTT	CASSHGTGANTIYF
TRBJ2-7	.	TRBV9	few	TGTGCCAGCAGCCCGGGTTCGGGAACCTACGAGCAGTACTTC	CASSPGSGTYEQYF
TRBJ2-7	TRBD1	TRBV27	.	TGTGCCAGCAGACTGACAGGGGGCACGTACGAGCAGTACTTC	CASRLTGGTYEQYF
TRBJ2-2	.	TRBV27	few	TGTGCCAGCGAACCGGGACAAAACACCGGGGAGCTGTTTTTT	CASEPGQNTGELFF
TRBJ2-1	.	TRBV11-3	.	TGTGCCAGCAGCTTAGGGAGAAGCTCCTACAATGAGCAGTTCTTC	CASSLGRSSYNEQFF
TRBJ2-1	.	TRBV2	.	TGTGCCAGCAGTGACAGGGCGCTGGACAATGAGCAGTTCTTC	CASSDRALDNEQFF
TRBJ2-2	TRBD1	TRBV5-1	.	TGCGCCAGCAGCTTGGGTCTACGGGACAGCTCCACCGGGGAGCTGTTTTTT	CASSLGLRDSSTGELFF
TRBJ1-1	TRBD1	TRBV7-9	.	TGTGCCAGCAGCTTAGCGGGGACAGGGTTGGACACTGAAGCTTTCTTT	CASSLAGTGLDTEAFF
TRBJ2-5	TRBD2	TRBV2	.	TGTGCCAGCGGCTGGACTAGCGGGGGGAAAGAGACCCAGTACTTC	CASGWTSGGKETQYF
TRBJ2-1	TRBD1	TRBV29-1	.	TGCAGCGTTTCGGGACGACAGGGCAATGAGCAGTTCTTC	CSVSGRQGNEQFF
TRBJ2-3	TRBD1	TRBV27	.	TGTGCCAGCAACCGGGACAGAAGCACAGATACGCAGTATTTT	CASNRDRSTDTQYF
TRBJ2-7	.	TRBV14	.	TGTGCCAGCAGTGTTAGGGGTTCTTACGAGCAGTACTTC	CASSVRGSYEQYF
TRBJ2-3	.	TRBV18	few	TGTGCCAGCTCACTTTCAGCGACGGGCACAGATACGCAGTATTTT	CASSLSATGTDTQYF
TRBJ2-7	.	TRBV2	.	TGTGCCAGCAGTGAATTCCCGAGACAGAAGTCCCCATGGGAGCAGTACTTC	CASSEFPRQKSPWEQYF
TRBJ1-1	.	TRBV4-2	.	TGTGCCAGCAGCCAAGATCGGGGGGCGCAAGCTTTCTTT	CASSQDRGAQAFF
TRBJ1-2	TRBD1	TRBV28	few	TGTGCCAGCAGTTTATATTCGGGGACAGGGGGCAACTATGGCTACACCTTC	CASSLYSGTGGNYGYTF